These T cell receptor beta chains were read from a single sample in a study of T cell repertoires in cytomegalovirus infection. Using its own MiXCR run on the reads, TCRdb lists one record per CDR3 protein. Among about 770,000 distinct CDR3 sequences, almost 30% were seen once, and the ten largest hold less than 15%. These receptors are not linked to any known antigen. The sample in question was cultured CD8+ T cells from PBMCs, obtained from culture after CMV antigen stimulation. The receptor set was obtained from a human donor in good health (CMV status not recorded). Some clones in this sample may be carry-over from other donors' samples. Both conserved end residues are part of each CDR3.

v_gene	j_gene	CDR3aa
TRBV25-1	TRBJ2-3	CASSESEAGRSTDTQYF
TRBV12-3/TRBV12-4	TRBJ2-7	CASSHGPSYEQYF
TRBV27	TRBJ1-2	CASSLSGTAFYGYTF
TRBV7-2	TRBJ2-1	CASSFGLSGNEQFF
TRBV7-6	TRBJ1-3	CASSTRQSSGNTIYF
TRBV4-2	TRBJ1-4	CASSPTGATNEKLFF
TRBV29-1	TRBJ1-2	CSVEFGGFNQLYGYTF
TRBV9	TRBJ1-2	CASSPTATGNYGYTF
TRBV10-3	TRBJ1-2	CAISGILAQDGAEGYTF
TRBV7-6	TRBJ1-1	CASSKGDTEAFF
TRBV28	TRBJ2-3	CASTSWDATDTQYF
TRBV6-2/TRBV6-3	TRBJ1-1	CASSYAMTVGSTEAFF
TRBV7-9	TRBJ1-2	CASSNRDSANYGYTF
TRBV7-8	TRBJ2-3	CASSFLAGDTQYF
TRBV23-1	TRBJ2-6	CASSQCSGANVLTF
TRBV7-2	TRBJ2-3	CASGAPDTQYF
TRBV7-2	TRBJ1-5	CASSLALFGQYNQPQHF
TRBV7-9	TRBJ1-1	CASSFTSTEAFF
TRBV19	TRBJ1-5	CASTSGTVQPQHF
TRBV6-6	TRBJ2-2	CASSDGLLSLGTGELFF
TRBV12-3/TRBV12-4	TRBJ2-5	CASSFVTEETQYF
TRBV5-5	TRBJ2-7	CASRGEPYEQYF
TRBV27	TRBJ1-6	CASSWRSPSSSYNSPLHF
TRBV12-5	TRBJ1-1	CASGLQGVGPNTEAFF